Listed here are 15 T cell receptor beta chains from one sample, sequenced in a study of T cell changes during pregnancy in multiple sclerosis. Using immunoSEQ multiplex PCR, the repertoire was profiled, and TCRdb retains in-frame clones only, with some absent. The table records around 110,000 clones, about 90% of them present only once. This specimen consisted of peripheral blood, obtained before pregnancy. All receptors come from a female donor with multiple sclerosis, enrolled in a pregnancy study.

The chain combines TRBV14 with TRBJ1-1, with 10 bases matching TRBD1. Per the germline V gene, CDR1 is SGHDN and CDR2 is FVKESK. Trimming at V came to 2 bases and at J to 3 bases, leaving 3 bases not matched to a gene. This CDR3 contains 15 residues. CDR3 DNA: TGTGCCAGCAGCCAAAGGACAGGGGGAGACACTGAAGCTTTCTTT. Residues: CASSQRTGGDTEAFF.

V and J are TRBV4-1 and TRBJ1-1; 12 bases agree with TRBD1. Germline V gene data show CDR1 as MGHRA and CDR2 as YSYEKL. CDR3 length: 17 amino acids. Trimming removed 4 bases from V and 1 base from J; junction bases left unmatched: 7. Written as DNA, the CDR3 is TGCGCCAGCAGCCGTACACCGGGACAGGGGGCGAACACTGAAGCTTTCTTT. It encodes CASSRTPGQGANTEAFF.

In this sample, this clone turned up a few times. The CDR3 here is CASRESNTGNSPLHF. CDR3 DNA: TGCGCCAGCAGGGAATCCAACACGGGTAATTCACCCCTCCACTTT. The chain uses TRBV5-1 and TRBJ1-6; D uncertain. The CDR3 totals 15 residues. The V gene's germline CDR1 is SGHRS and CDR2 YFSETQ. V lost 5 bases to trimming and J lost 6 bases, with 15 bases between them.

The chain uses TRBV10-1 and TRBJ2-4; 7 nucleotides agree with TRBD1. Germline V gene sequence: CDR1 WNHNN, CDR2 SYGVQD (reference sequence). V shed 10 bases and J 1 base; nucleotides not matched to a gene: 7. The CDR3 covers 14 residues. Here the CDR3 reads CANNRGMAKNIQYF. In nucleotides, the CDR3 is TGCGCCAATAACAGGGGAATGGCCAAAAACATTCAGTACTTC.

This rearrangement joins TRBV9 to TRBJ1-1; TRBD1 is a possible D gene (5 bases). This CDR3 contains 14 residues. Trimming pared 6 bases from V and 3 bases from J, leaving 15 bases between. Per the germline V gene, CDR1 is SGDLS and CDR2 is YYNGEE. The CDR3 is CASKGQGGDTEAFF. In nucleotides, the CDR3 is TGTGCCAGCAAGGGCCAGGGAGGGGACACTGAAGCTTTCTTT. The entire variable domain, with the rest obtained from reference TRBV9 and TRBJ1-1, is as follows: DSGVTQTPKHLITATGQRVTLRCSPRSGDLSVYWYQQSLDQGLQFLIQYYNGEERAKGNILERFSAQQFPDLHSELNLSSLELGDSALYFCASKGQGGDTEAFFGQGTRLTVV.

This sequence joins TRBV2 and TRBJ1-6; D is unresolved. This CDR3 spans 17 amino acids. V was cut by 1 base and J by 7 bases, with 17 bases left in between. Germline V CDR1 and CDR2: SNHLY, FYNNEI. The CDR3 DNA follows: TGTGCCAGCAGTGAAGAATATTACAGTGCGGGGAATTCACCCCTCCACTTT. It translates to CASSEEYYSAGNSPLHF.

The chain uses TRBV10-3 and TRBJ2-1, with TRBD1 identical over 8 bases. This CDR3 is built from 15 residues. Germline trimming cut 3 bases from V and 2 bases from J; bases unmatched to any gene: 3. From germline, CDR1 is ENHRY and CDR2 SYGVKD. The DNA of the CDR3 is TGTGCCATCAGTGAAGGACAGGGCCCCTACAATGAGCAGTTCTTC. Translated, it gives CAISEGQGPYNEQFF.

The chain joins TRBV11-2 to TRBJ1-2, with D possibly matching TRBD1 (5 bases). V lost 5 bases to trimming and J lost 5 bases, with 15 bases between them. Germline V gives CDR1 SGHAT, CDR2 FQNNGV. This CDR3 spans 14 amino acids. The CDR3 loop is CASSPRGQTYGYTF. DNA of the CDR3: TGTGCCAGCAGCCCACGCGGACAAACTTATGGCTACACCTTC.

V gene TRBV7-8 combines with J gene TRBJ2-2; tentatively, D is TRBD2 (5 bases). The germline gives CDR1 SGHVS, CDR2 FQNEAQ. The V end was cut by 3 bases, the J end by 8 bases, with 13 bases between. The CDR3 runs to 14 residues. For the CDR3, the DNA is TGTGCCAGCAGCTTTGGGCTAGCCGGTGGGGAGCTGTTTTTT. Its translation is CASSFGLAGGELFF.

The V and J genes are TRBV30 and TRBJ2-5; 12 nucleotides align to TRBD2. After removal of 3 bases from V and 4 bases from J, the junction contained 9 bases not matched to a gene. The CDR3 spans 16 residues. CDR1 is GTSNPN, CDR2 SVGIG, per germline (reference sequence). CDR3 sequence: CAWRLAGGQRGETQYF. DNA of the CDR3: TGTGCCTGGAGACTAGCGGGGGGCCAGCGGGGAGAGACCCAGTACTTC.

This clone appeared a few times. The V and J genes are TRBV5-1 and TRBJ2-7, with 7 nucleotides matching TRBD2. V lost 0 bases and J lost 0; bases outside the gene matches: 6. This CDR3 has 16 amino acids. In germline, CDR1 is SGHRS, CDR2 YFSETQ. The CDR3 here is CASSLGRASGSYEQYF. The CDR3 DNA follows: TGCGCCAGCAGCTTGGGTAGGGCTAGCGGCTCCTACGAGCAGTACTTC.

The J gene is TRBJ2-7, the V gene TRBV7-3; 7 bases fit TRBD1. The CDR3 spans 13 residues. Germline V gene sequence: CDR1 SGHTA, CDR2 FQGTGA. J gave up 5 bases and V 5 bases, and 6 bases lay outside the gene matches. The CDR3 DNA sequence: TGTGCCAGCAGCCGGGACAGCGACCACGAGCAGTACTTC. As protein: CASSRDSDHEQYF.

V is TRBV19 and J is TRBJ2-2; no firm D call. Trimming removed 4 bases at V and 2 bases at J, with 8 bases between. The CDR3 has 14 amino acids. From germline, CDR1 is LNHDA and CDR2 SQIVND (reference sequence). The chain's CDR3 is CASSTHTNTGELFF. The CDR3 DNA reads as TGTGCCAGTAGTACCCACACCAACACCGGGGAGCTGTTTTTT.

The chain employs TRBV7-9 and TRBJ2-7; 10 nucleotides line up with TRBD1. Germline V gene data show CDR1 as SEHNR and CDR2 as FQNEAQ (reference sequence). The CDR3 runs to 17 residues. Trimming removed 5 bases from V and 5 bases from J; junction bases left unmatched: 15. The CDR3 here is CASSPQFRQGAWDEQYF. The CDR3 DNA reads TGTGCCAGCAGCCCACAATTCCGACAGGGGGCTTGGGACGAGCAGTACTTC.

The gene calls are TRBV6-5 and TRBJ2-7, with D perhaps TRBD2 (5 bases). The CDR3 extends over 16 amino acids. The germline V gene has CDR1 MNHEY and CDR2 SVGAGI. Trimming removed 0 bases at V and 5 bases at J, with 17 bases between. DNA for the CDR3: TGTGCCAGCAGTTACTCGTCCTGGAGGCTAGCAGACGAGCAGTACTTC. It is translated as CASSYSSWRLADEQYF.